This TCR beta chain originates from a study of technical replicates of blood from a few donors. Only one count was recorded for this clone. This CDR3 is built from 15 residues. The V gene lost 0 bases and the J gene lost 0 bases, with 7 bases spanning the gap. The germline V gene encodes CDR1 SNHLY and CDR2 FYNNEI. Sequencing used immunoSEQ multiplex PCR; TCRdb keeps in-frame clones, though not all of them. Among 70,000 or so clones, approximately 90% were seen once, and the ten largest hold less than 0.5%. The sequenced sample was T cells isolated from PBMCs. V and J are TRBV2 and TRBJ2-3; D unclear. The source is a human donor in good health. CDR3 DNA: TGTGCCAGCAGTGAAGCTGTCAGTAGCACAGATACGCAGTATTTT. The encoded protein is CASSEAVSSTDTQYF.